The present T cell receptor beta chain was sequenced within a study of CD8+CD57+ T cells in acquired aplastic anemia. Study summary: DNA recovered from sorted CD4+ and CD8+ cells had a mean of around 3.3 ug. General study findings and limits: Both patients and controls carried the same twenty-nine CD8+ CDR3 sequences. Patients were compared with controls for CD8+ Simpson's diversity, and no significant difference emerged.

This CDR3 is built from 15 residues. Germline lookup yields CDR1 SGHTA and CDR2 FQGNSA. The J segment lost 3 bases and the V segment lost 4 bases, leaving 4 bases of the junction unmatched. This clonotype was detected many times. Its antigen is not known. For CDR3 and TCR beta VDJ profiling, genomic DNA was the template used. TCRdb analysed the reads with MiXCR anew, one entry per CDR3 protein. Altogether about 110,000 distinct CDR3 sequences are present, around 53% being singletons, with the ten largest covering roughly 34%. The chain recombines TRBV7-2 with TRBJ1-3, with TRBD1 matching 9 bases. The receptor comes from a human donor in good health, serving as a control. Sequencing used sorted CD4+, CD8+, or CD8+CD57+ T cells (not recorded which) from PBMCs. CDR3 amino acids: CASSSTGGGGNTIYF. CDR3 sequence (DNA): TGTGCCAGCAGCTCCACAGGGGGCGGTGGAAACACCATATATTTT.